The rows below give T cell receptor beta chains drawn from one sample of a study of cytomegalovirus exposure and HLA in healthy donors. Repertoires were generated with immunoSEQ multiplex PCR, while TCRdb's copy carries only in-frame clones and drops some. The sample holds tens of thousands of clones, approximately 90% seen once. Sequencing was carried out using PBMCs. These receptors were taken from a woman aged 18-29 years in good health and CMV-seropositive. Each CDR3 is given with its conserved first and last residue. D genes are given only for firm matches. Clone sizes are given selectively: once, few, many, or a class where the clone is expanded.

cdr3_nt: TGTGCCAGCAATAGCGGGGTTGTGTATTTT; cdr3_aa: CASNSGVVYF; d_call: TRBD2; clone_size: NA; v_call: TRBV6-1; j_call: TRBJ2-3
cdr3_nt: TGTGCCTGGAGTCCATTAGCGGGAGGGGGAGGATACAATGAGCAGTTCTTC; cdr3_aa: CAWSPLAGGGGYNEQFF; d_call: TRBD2; clone_size: NA; v_call: TRBV30; j_call: TRBJ2-1
cdr3_nt: TGTGCCTGGGTGATCAGCGGGAGGATGGGTGAGCAGTTCTTC; cdr3_aa: CAWVISGRMGEQFF; d_call: TRBD2; clone_size: NA; v_call: TRBV30; j_call: TRBJ2-1
cdr3_nt: TGTGCCAGTAGCTGGACAAGAACAAATCAGCCCCAGCATTTT; cdr3_aa: CASSWTRTNQPQHF; d_call: NA; clone_size: few; v_call: TRBV19; j_call: TRBJ1-5
cdr3_nt: TGCGCCAGCAGCCAAGCAACCGGGATCGAAAAACTGTTTTTT; cdr3_aa: CASSQATGIEKLFF; d_call: NA; clone_size: once; v_call: TRBV4-1; j_call: TRBJ1-4
cdr3_nt: TGTGCCAGCAGCAAAACAGGGAACGGGGCCAATGAGCAGTTCTTC; cdr3_aa: CASSKTGNGANEQFF; d_call: NA; clone_size: NA; v_call: TRBV2; j_call: TRBJ2-1
cdr3_nt: TGTGCCAGTAGTACCTTAGCGGGAGGGCTCACCGGGGAGCTGTTTTTT; cdr3_aa: CASSTLAGGLTGELFF; d_call: TRBD2; clone_size: NA; v_call: TRBV19; j_call: TRBJ2-2
cdr3_nt: TGTGCCAGCAGCCAAGAAAGGAAGGAGGAGTATCAGCCCCAGCATTTT; cdr3_aa: CASSQERKEEYQPQHF; d_call: NA; clone_size: NA; v_call: TRBV4-2; j_call: TRBJ1-5
cdr3_nt: TGTGCCAGCAGCCAAGACGTCGGGGGGCCCTACAATGAGCAGTTCTTC; cdr3_aa: CASSQDVGGPYNEQFF; d_call: NA; clone_size: NA; v_call: TRBV14; j_call: TRBJ2-1
cdr3_nt: TGTGCCAGCAGTACCTCGCGGGGGTCCGGAAACACCATATATTTT; cdr3_aa: CASSTSRGSGNTIYF; d_call: NA; clone_size: NA; v_call: TRBV6-5; j_call: TRBJ1-3
cdr3_nt: TGTGCCAGCAGTCCTAGTGACAATGAGCAGTTCTTC; cdr3_aa: CASSPSDNEQFF; d_call: NA; clone_size: NA; v_call: TRBV6-6; j_call: TRBJ2-1
cdr3_nt: TGCGCCAGCAGCCTAGAGACTAGCGGGAAGGTTAGGACCGGGGAGCTGTTTTTT; cdr3_aa: CASSLETSGKVRTGELFF; d_call: TRBD2; clone_size: NA; v_call: TRBV4-1; j_call: TRBJ2-2
cdr3_nt: TGTGCCAGTAGTTTGAGTTCTGGCTCCTACAATGAGCAGTTCTTC; cdr3_aa: CASSLSSGSYNEQFF; d_call: NA; clone_size: once; v_call: TRBV19; j_call: TRBJ2-1
cdr3_nt: TGTGCCAGCAGCAGCTGGTCGGGTTCGTACAATGAGCAGTTCTTC; cdr3_aa: CASSSWSGSYNEQFF; d_call: NA; clone_size: NA; v_call: TRBV7-9; j_call: TRBJ2-1
cdr3_nt: TGTGCCAGCAGTCGCGGGGATAATGAAGCTTTCTTT; cdr3_aa: CASSRGDNEAFF; d_call: NA; clone_size: once; v_call: TRBV7-8; j_call: TRBJ1-1
cdr3_nt: TGTGCCAGCAGTTCACCGGGACAGGGAGGCCACGAGCAGTACTTC; cdr3_aa: CASSSPGQGGHEQYF; d_call: TRBD1; clone_size: NA; v_call: TRBV27; j_call: TRBJ2-7
cdr3_nt: TGTGCCAGCAGTGAATCGACACGAGCTTTCTTT; cdr3_aa: CASSESTRAFF; d_call: NA; clone_size: NA; v_call: TRBV2; j_call: TRBJ1-1
cdr3_nt: TGCGCCAGTAGCCAAGATCTCAGGGTCTCCCACCAAGAGACCCAGTACTTC; cdr3_aa: CASSQDLRVSHQETQYF; d_call: NA; clone_size: NA; v_call: TRBV4-1; j_call: TRBJ2-5
cdr3_nt: TGTGCCAGCTCACCACCCGGCGGGAGCAATGAGCAGTTCTTC; cdr3_aa: CASSPPGGSNEQFF; d_call: TRBD2; clone_size: NA; v_call: TRBV18; j_call: TRBJ2-1
cdr3_nt: TGTGCCAGCAGGGGGACAGGTATTTCACCCCTCCACTTT; cdr3_aa: CASRGTGISPLHF; d_call: TRBD1; clone_size: NA; v_call: TRBV2; j_call: TRBJ1-6
cdr3_nt: TGCGCCAGCAGTGAGTCTTCAACTAGCGGAAACAATGAGCAGTTCTTC; cdr3_aa: CASSESSTSGNNEQFF; d_call: TRBD2; clone_size: NA; v_call: TRBV10-1; j_call: TRBJ2-1
cdr3_nt: TGCAGCGTTCGGACAGGGGACAATCAGCCCCAGCATTTT; cdr3_aa: CSVRTGDNQPQHF; d_call: TRBD1; clone_size: NA; v_call: TRBV29-1; j_call: TRBJ1-5
cdr3_nt: TGTGCCAGCAGTGACGGCGGGGGGTACAATGAGCAGTTCTTC; cdr3_aa: CASSDGGGYNEQFF; d_call: TRBD2; clone_size: NA; v_call: TRBV2; j_call: TRBJ2-1